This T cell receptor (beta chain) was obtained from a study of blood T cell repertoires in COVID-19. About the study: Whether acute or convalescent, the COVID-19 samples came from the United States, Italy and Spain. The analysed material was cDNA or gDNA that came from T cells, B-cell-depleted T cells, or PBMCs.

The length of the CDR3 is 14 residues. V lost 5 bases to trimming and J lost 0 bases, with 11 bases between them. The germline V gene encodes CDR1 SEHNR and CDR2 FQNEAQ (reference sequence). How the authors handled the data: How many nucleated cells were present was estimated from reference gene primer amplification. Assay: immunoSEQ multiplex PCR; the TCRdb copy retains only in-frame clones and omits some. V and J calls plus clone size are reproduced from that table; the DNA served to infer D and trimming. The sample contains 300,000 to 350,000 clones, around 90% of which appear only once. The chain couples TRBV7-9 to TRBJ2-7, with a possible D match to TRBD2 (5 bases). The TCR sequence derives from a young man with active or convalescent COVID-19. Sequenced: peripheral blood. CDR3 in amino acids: CASSGGGYSYEQYF. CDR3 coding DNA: TGTGCCAGCAGCGGAGGAGGTTACTCCTACGAGCAGTACTTC. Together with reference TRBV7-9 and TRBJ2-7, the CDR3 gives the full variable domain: DTGVSQNPRHKITKRGQNVTFRCDPISEHNRLYWYRQTLGQGPEFLTYFQNEAQLEKSRLLSDRFSAERPKGSFSTLEIQRTEQGDSAMYLCASSGGGYSYEQYFGPGTRLTVT.